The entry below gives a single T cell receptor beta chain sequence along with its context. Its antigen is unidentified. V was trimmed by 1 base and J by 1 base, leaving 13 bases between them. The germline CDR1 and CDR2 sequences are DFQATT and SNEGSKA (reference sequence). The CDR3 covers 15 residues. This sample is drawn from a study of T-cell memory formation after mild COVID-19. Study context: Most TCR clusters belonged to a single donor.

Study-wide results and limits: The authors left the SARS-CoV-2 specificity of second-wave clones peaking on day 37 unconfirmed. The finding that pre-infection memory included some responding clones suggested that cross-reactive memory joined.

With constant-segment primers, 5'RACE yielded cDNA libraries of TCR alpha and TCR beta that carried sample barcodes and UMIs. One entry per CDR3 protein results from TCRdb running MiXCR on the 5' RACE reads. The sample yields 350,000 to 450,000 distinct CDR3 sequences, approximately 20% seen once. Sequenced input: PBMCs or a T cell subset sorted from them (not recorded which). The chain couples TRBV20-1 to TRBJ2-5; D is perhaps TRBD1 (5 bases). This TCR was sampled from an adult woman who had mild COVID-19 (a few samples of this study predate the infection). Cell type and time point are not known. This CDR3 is CSARVGVPFQETQYF. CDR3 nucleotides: TGCAGTGCTAGAGTAGGGGTACCCTTCCAAGAGACCCAGTACTTC.